Listed below are T cell receptor beta chains from one sample, sequenced in a study of immune cell composition in non-small cell lung cancer. Generated by immunoSEQ multiplex PCR, the TCRdb table keeps only in-frame clones and is missing some. Here the sample spans roughly 1,900 clones, about 80% being singletons. The sequencing sample was made of lung tumor tissue. Receptors were obtained from a human donor with non-small cell lung cancer. Each CDR3 is given with its conserved first and last residue. Each record gives: D gene, clone size, J gene, V gene, CDR3 protein, CDR3 DNA. The D gene is left open where the match is weak. Clone size is stated in some rows and not others, as once, few, many or a class when expanded.

>-|once|TRBJ2-1|TRBV19
CASSIDRGSYNEQFF
TGTGCCAGTAGTATAGATCGAGGCAGCTACAATGAGCAGTTCTTC
>-|few|TRBJ2-3|TRBV4-1
CASSLFDTDTQYF
TGCGCCAGCAGCCTCTTCGACACAGATACGCAGTATTTT
>TRBD1|-|TRBJ2-7|TRBV5-6
CASSLGTGEFGQYF
TGTGCCAGCAGCTTGGGGACAGGGGAATTCGGGCAGTACTTC
>TRBD1|-|TRBJ2-1|TRBV27
CASSPQGQHNEQFF
TGTGCCAGCAGTCCTCAGGGACAGCACAATGAGCAGTTCTTC
>-|-|TRBJ2-7|TRBV5-1
CASKGSLTSYEQYF
TGCGCCAGCAAGGGCAGTCTCACCTCCTACGAGCAGTACTTC
>-|-|TRBJ1-1|TRBV13
CASSSRWGGEAFF
TGTGCCAGCAGCTCGAGATGGGGGGGGGAAGCTTTCTTT
>TRBD1|-|TRBJ2-7|TRBV9
CASSVGQGTYEQYF
TGTGCCAGCAGCGTTGGACAGGGAACATACGAGCAGTACTTC
>TRBD2|-|TRBJ2-3|TRBV19
CASSLREWADTQYF
TGTGCCAGTAGCCTGCGGGAGTGGGCAGATACGCAGTATTTT
>-|once|TRBJ2-2|TRBV10-3
CAISAVSTGELFF
TGTGCCATCAGTGCCGTGAGCACCGGGGAGCTGTTTTTT
>-|-|TRBJ1-6|TRBV4-2
CASSQDALWEYNSPLHF
TGTGCCAGCAGCCAAGATGCCTTATGGGAATATAATTCACCCCTCCACTTT
>-|-|TRBJ2-5|TRBV2
CASSGVWSQETQYF
TGTGCCAGCAGCGGGGTCTGGTCCCAAGAGACCCAGTACTTC
>-|-|TRBJ2-7|TRBV11-2
CASSLDRIPSYEQYF
TGTGCCAGCAGCTTAGATCGGATCCCCTCCTACGAGCAGTACTTC
>-|-|TRBJ1-4|TRBV28
CASDTSSTNEKLFF
TGTGCCAGCGACACTTCCTCAACTAATGAAAAACTGTTTTTT
>-|-|TRBJ1-5|TRBV6-5
CASSMDRTNQPQHF
TGTGCCAGCAGCATGGACAGAACAAATCAGCCCCAGCATTTT
>TRBD1|-|TRBJ1-6|TRBV27
CASSLSDRFNSPLHF
TGTGCCAGCAGTTTATCGGACAGGTTTAATTCACCCCTCCACTTT
>-|-|TRBJ1-6|TRBV4-1
CASSRLVGEGAPLHF
TGCGCCAGCAGCCGACTCGTCGGGGAGGGAGCGCCCCTCCACTTT
>-|-|TRBJ1-5|TRBV28
CASSPLLGSNQPQHF
TGTGCCAGCAGTCCTTTGCTGGGGAGCAATCAGCCCCAGCATTTT
>TRBD2|-|TRBJ2-1|TRBV7-6
CASSPGTSRGEQFF
TGTGCCAGCAGCCCAGGGACTAGCCGGGGTGAGCAGTTCTTC
>-|-|TRBJ2-5|TRBV29-1
CSVEEETQYF
TGCAGCGTTGAAGAAGAGACCCAGTACTTC
>TRBD2|-|TRBJ2-1|TRBV30
CAWRTTSGRGYNEQFF
TGTGCCTGGAGAACTACTAGCGGGAGAGGTTACAATGAGCAGTTCTTC
>-|-|TRBJ2-7|TRBV27
CASSLGGASSYEQYF
TGTGCCAGCAGTTTAGGGGGCGCAAGCTCCTACGAGCAGTACTTC
>TRBD1|-|TRBJ1-2|TRBV9
CASSAGQRGYGYTF
TGTGCCAGCAGCGCGGGACAGCGAGGCTATGGCTACACCTTC